These T cell receptor beta chains were read from a single sample in a study of T cells in localized non-small cell lung cancer. Sequencing used immunoSEQ multiplex PCR; TCRdb keeps in-frame clones, though not all of them. The table has about 54,000 clones, about four fifths seen once. The starting material was peripheral blood, obtained before any cancer treatment. The receptors shown here come from a female donor over 55 with stage II squamous cell lung carcinoma. The CDR3 runs from the conserved cysteine through the conserved F or W. The D gene is left open where the match is weak. Size tells how often a clone was seen (once, few, many) or the class of an expanded clone, and some rows leave it out.

length	size	V	J	D	DNA	CDR3
16	NA	TRBV27	TRBJ2-2	NA	TGTGCCAGCAGTGTCCAGGGGGGTAGGACCACCGGGGAGCTGTTTTTT	CASSVQGGRTTGELFF
12	NA	TRBV7-9	TRBJ2-7	NA	TGTGCCAGCAGCTTGGGGGCCCACGAGCAGTACTTC	CASSLGAHEQYF
15	NA	TRBV6-5	TRBJ2-6	NA	TGTGCCAGTTCAGGTTATAGCTCTGGGGCCAACGTCCTGACTTTC	CASSGYSSGANVLTF
18	NA	TRBV19	TRBJ2-6	TRBD1	TGTGCCAGTAGACGGCCGGGACAGGGGTCCTCTGGGGCCAACGTCCTGACTTTC	CASRRPGQGSSGANVLTF
14	few	TRBV7-2	TRBJ1-1	NA	TGTGCCAGCAGCTTAGGGTTGTACGGCACTGAAGCTTTCTTT	CASSLGLYGTEAFF
13	NA	TRBV29-1	TRBJ1-1	NA	TGCAGCGCTGTTAAGCAGGGGAACACTGAAGCTTTCTTT	CSAVKQGNTEAFF
16	NA	TRBV28	TRBJ2-7	NA	TGTGCCAGCAGTTTGAGTGTTGGGGTCAACTCCTACGAGCAGTACTTC	CASSLSVGVNSYEQYF
14	few	TRBV6-4	TRBJ2-3	NA	TGTGCCAGCAGTCCCGGGACTAGCACAGATACGCAGTATTTT	CASSPGTSTDTQYF
13	NA	TRBV6-5	TRBJ2-7	NA	TGTGCCAGCAGCCCCCTAGGGAACTACGAGCAGTACTTC	CASSPLGNYEQYF
15	NA	TRBV4-2	TRBJ2-5	TRBD2	TGTGCCAGCAGCCAAAAGCGGGGGGAACAAGAGACCCAGTACTTC	CASSQKRGEQETQYF
14	NA	TRBV7-2	TRBJ2-7	NA	TGTGCCAGCAGCTTAGGGATTCAGGGGGGCGAGCAGTACTTC	CASSLGIQGGEQYF
14	NA	TRBV2	TRBJ1-5	TRBD1	TGTGCCAGCAACACAGGGGGAGACAATCAGCCCCAGCATTTT	CASNTGGDNQPQHF
13	NA	TRBV5-1	TRBJ1-1	NA	TGCGCCAGCATCCGTACAGGAGGAACTGAAGCTTTCTTT	CASIRTGGTEAFF
14	NA	TRBV2	TRBJ1-4	NA	TGTGCCAGCAGGAAGGCGGCAACTAATGAAAAACTGTTTTTT	CASRKAATNEKLFF